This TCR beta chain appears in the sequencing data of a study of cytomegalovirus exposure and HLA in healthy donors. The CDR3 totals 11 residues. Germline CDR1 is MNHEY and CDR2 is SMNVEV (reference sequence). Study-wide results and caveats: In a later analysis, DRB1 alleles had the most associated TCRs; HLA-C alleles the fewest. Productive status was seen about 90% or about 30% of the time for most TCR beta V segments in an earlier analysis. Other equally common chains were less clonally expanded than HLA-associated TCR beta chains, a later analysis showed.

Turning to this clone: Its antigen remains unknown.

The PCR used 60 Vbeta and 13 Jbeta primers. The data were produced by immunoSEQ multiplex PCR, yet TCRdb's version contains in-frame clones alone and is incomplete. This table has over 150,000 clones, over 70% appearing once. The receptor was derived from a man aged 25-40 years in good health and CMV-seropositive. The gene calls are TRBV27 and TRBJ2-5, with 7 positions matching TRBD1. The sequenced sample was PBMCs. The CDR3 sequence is CVRAGGETQYF. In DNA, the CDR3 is TGTGTTCGGGCAGGGGGAGAGACCCAGTACTTC.